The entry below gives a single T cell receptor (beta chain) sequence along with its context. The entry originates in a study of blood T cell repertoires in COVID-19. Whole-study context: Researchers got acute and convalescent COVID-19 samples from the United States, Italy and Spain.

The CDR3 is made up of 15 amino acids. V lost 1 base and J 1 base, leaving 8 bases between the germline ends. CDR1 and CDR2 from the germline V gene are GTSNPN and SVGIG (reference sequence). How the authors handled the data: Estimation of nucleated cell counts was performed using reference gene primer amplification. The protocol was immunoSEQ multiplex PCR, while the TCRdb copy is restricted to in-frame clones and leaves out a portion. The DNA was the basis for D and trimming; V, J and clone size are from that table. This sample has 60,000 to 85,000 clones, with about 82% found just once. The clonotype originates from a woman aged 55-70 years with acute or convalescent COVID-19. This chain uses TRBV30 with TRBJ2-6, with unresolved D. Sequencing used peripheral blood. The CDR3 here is CAWSARTSGANVLTF. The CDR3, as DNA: TGTGCCTGGAGTGCTAGAACTTCTGGGGCCAACGTCCTGACTTTC. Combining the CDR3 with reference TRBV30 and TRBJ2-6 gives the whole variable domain SQTIHQWPATLVQPVGSPLSLECTVEGTSNPNLYWYRQAAGRGLQLLFYSVGIGQISSEVPQNLSASRPQDRQFILSSKKLLLSDSGFYLCAWSARTSGANVLTFGAGSRLTVL.